One sample yielded the 32 T cell receptor beta chains listed below, sequenced in a study of T cell responses to AZD1222 COVID-19 vaccine. Profiled with immunoSEQ multiplex PCR; TCRdb holds only in-frame clones, not every one. Of 89,000 or so clones listed, approximately 90% are singletons. The sequencing used peripheral blood, collected 28 days after the second AZD1222 dose. The origin of the receptors is an adult who received the AZD1222 COVID-19 vaccine.

V and J are TRBV18 and TRBJ2-7; maybe TRBD2 (5 bases). The germline V gene encodes CDR1 KGHSH and CDR2 LQKENI. The CDR3 has 14 residues. Trimming left V 4 bases short and J 2 bases short, with 12 bases between. CDR3 DNA: TGTGCCAGCTCACATGGCAGACTAACCTACGAGCAGTACTTC. This encodes CASSHGRLTYEQYF.

The genes are TRBV6-5 and TRBJ2-7, with 10 bases fitting TRBD1. V lost 7 bases, J lost 7 bases, and 10 bases stayed unmatched. This CDR3 has 14 residues. The germline V gene has CDR1 MNHEY and CDR2 SVGAGI. CDR3 sequence: CASTLDRGTWEQYF. The CDR3 bases are TGTGCCAGCACCCTGGACAGGGGGACCTGGGAGCAGTACTTC.

The rearrangement links TRBV6-4 to TRBJ1-1, with a possible D match to TRBD1 (6 bases). Deletions cut 6 bases from V and 6 bases from J, with 14 bases between. Germline loops: CDR1 MRHNA, CDR2 SNTAGT. The CDR3 runs 13 residues. CDR3 protein: CASRRTEVSEAFF. CDR3 nucleotide sequence: TGTGCCAGCAGAAGGACAGAAGTTTCTGAAGCTTTCTTT.

This chain links TRBV30 with TRBJ2-7; the D is unclear. CDR1 is GTSNPN, CDR2 SVGIG, per germline (reference sequence). Trimming left V 1 base short and J 2 bases short, with 6 bases between. The CDR3 runs to 12 residues. DNA for the CDR3: TGTGCCTGGAGTGACCGCGCCTACGAGCAGTACTTC. It yields the protein CAWSDRAYEQYF. The whole variable domain, filled in from reference TRBV30 and TRBJ2-7, reads SQTIHQWPATLVQPVGSPLSLECTVEGTSNPNLYWYRQAAGRGLQLLFYSVGIGQISSEVPQNLSASRPQDRQFILSSKKLLLSDSGFYLCAWSDRAYEQYFGPGTRLTVT.

This rearrangement joins TRBV30 to TRBJ2-5; no reliable D call. The CDR3 runs to 13 residues. CDR1 is GTSNPN, CDR2 SVGIG, per germline (reference sequence). The V and J ends lost 0 bases and 3 bases respectively, with 8 bases between them. CDR3 loop: CAWSVEPKETQYF. For the CDR3, the DNA is TGTGCCTGGAGTGTCGAGCCAAAAGAGACCCAGTACTTC.

V gene TRBV3-1 (or the pseudogene TRBV3-2) combines with J gene TRBJ2-3; 7 bases match TRBD1. Trimming cost V 4 bases and J 5 bases; bases outside gene matches: 12. The germline V gene has CDR1 LGHDT and CDR2 YNNKEL (reference sequence). This CDR3 has 16 amino acids. In DNA form, the CDR3 reads TGTGCCAGCAGCCTTCGACAGGGCTCTTCGGGAGATACGCAGTATTTT. Encoded protein: CASSLRQGSSGDTQYF.

The chain joins TRBV15 to TRBJ2-3; D perhaps matches TRBD1 (7 bases). CDR3 length: 13 residues. Germline V gene lookup returns CDR1 LNHNV and CDR2 YYDKDF (reference sequence). V gave up 5 bases and J gave up 11 bases, with 17 bases separating them. CDR3 sequence reads: CATSGSAQGGQYF. Here the CDR3 DNA reads TGTGCCACCAGCGGGAGTGCCCAGGGGGGGCAGTATTTT. Full variable domain (missing parts from reference TRBV15 and TRBJ2-3): DAMVIQNPRYQVTQFGKPVTLSCSQTLNHNVMYWYQQKSSQAPKLLFHYYDKDFNNEADTPDNFQSRRPNTSFCFLDIRSPGLGDTAMYLCATSGSAQGGQYFGPGTRLTVL.

This chain connects TRBV6-5 to TRBJ2-1; possibly TRBD1 or TRBD2 for D (5 bases each). The germline V gene has CDR1 MNHEY and CDR2 SVGAGI. The CDR3 has 14 amino acids. V lost 9 bases and J lost 0, with 12 bases in between. This CDR3 is CASKRDHSYNEQFF. The DNA for the CDR3 is TGTGCCAGTAAACGGGACCACTCCTACAATGAGCAGTTCTTC.

V is TRBV20-1 and J is TRBJ2-7; D gene ambiguous. The germline V gene encodes CDR1 DFQATT and CDR2 SNEGSKA (reference sequence). The V end lost 6 bases, the J end lost 7 bases, and 10 bases lay between the germline ends. The CDR3 length is 10 residues. The CDR3 here is CSAELVEQYF. The DNA of the CDR3 is TGCAGTGCCGAGCTGGTTGAGCAGTACTTC.

The chain links TRBV6-5 to TRBJ2-3; the match to TRBD2 covers 11 bases. After removal of 0 bases from V and 7 bases from J, the junction contained 6 bases not matched to a gene. CDR1 is MNHEY, CDR2 SVGAGI, per germline. The CDR3 runs 16 residues. CDR3 residues: CASSYSTSGRGNTQYF. The CDR3 nucleotides read TGTGCCAGCAGTTACTCTACTAGCGGGAGAGGGAATACGCAGTATTTT.

The chain carries TRBV28 and TRBJ1-5; D is unclear. Trimming removed 3 bases at V and 6 bases at J, with 6 bases between. There are 12 residues in the CDR3. The germline V gene encodes CDR1 MDHEN and CDR2 SYDVKM. The CDR3 DNA reads as TGTGCCAGCAGTTTCGGTTCTCAGCCCCAGCATTTT. Translating it yields CASSFGSQPQHF.

The rearrangement uses TRBV9 and TRBJ2-1; D is possibly TRBD1 (6 bases). The CDR3 sequence is 15 residues long. The germline gives CDR1 SGDLS, CDR2 YYNGEE. V lost 4 bases to trimming and J lost 1 base, with 12 bases between them. The CDR3 DNA reads TGTGCCAGCAGCCCCCGGGACACATCCTACAATGAGCAGTTCTTC. Translation: CASSPRDTSYNEQFF. Drawing the rest from reference TRBV9 and TRBJ2-1, the complete variable domain is DSGVTQTPKHLITATGQRVTLRCSPRSGDLSVYWYQQSLDQGLQFLIQYYNGEERAKGNILERFSAQQFPDLHSELNLSSLELGDSALYFCASSPRDTSYNEQFFGPGTRLTVL.

This chain uses TRBV7-3 with TRBJ2-7; TRBD2 matches at 8 bases. The CDR3 consists of 18 residues. The V segment lost 1 base and the J segment 1 base; nucleotides outside the gene matches: 12. The V gene's germline CDR1 is SGHTA and CDR2 FQGTGA. The CDR3 nucleotides are TGTGCCAGCAGCTTAAAAAAGACTAGCGACTTTATATCCTACGAGCAGTACTTC. Residues: CASSLKKTSDFISYEQYF.

The gene calls are TRBV11-2 and TRBJ2-7; D gene ambiguous. With 5 bases removed from V and 7 bases from J, the gap between germline ends came to 18 bases. The CDR3 contains 14 residues. Germline V gene data show CDR1 as SGHAT and CDR2 as FQNNGV. Here the CDR3 reads CASSPIRAPGEQYF. For the CDR3, the DNA is TGTGCCAGCAGCCCCATACGGGCGCCAGGAGAGCAGTACTTC.

V is TRBV5-4 and J is TRBJ1-4; D gene ambiguous. Trimming took off 8 bases at V and 5 bases at J, with 25 bases between the two ends. CDR1 SGHNT and CDR2 YYREEE come from the germline V gene (reference sequence). This CDR3 has 17 amino acids. CDR3 sequence (DNA): TGTGCCAGTTCTGACCGGGTCCAACCGCGCGGGAATGAAAAACTGTTTTTT. Encoded protein: CASSDRVQPRGNEKLFF.

This rearrangement joins TRBV9 to TRBJ2-7, with D possibly being TRBD2 (6 bases). Germline V CDR1 and CDR2: SGDLS, YYNGEE. This CDR3 spans 16 amino acids. Trimming removed 4 bases from V and 3 bases from J, with 20 bases in between. CDR3 in amino acids: CASSPTRSGLYYEQYF. The CDR3 nucleotides are TGTGCCAGCAGCCCGACCCGTTCGGGACTGTACTACGAGCAGTACTTC.

This sequence joins TRBV7-3 and TRBJ2-1; no firm D call. The germline V gene encodes CDR1 SGHTA and CDR2 FQGTGA. The CDR3 consists of 15 residues. Trimming stripped 5 bases from V and 4 bases from J, with 15 bases between. CDR3 bases: TGTGCCAGCAGCCTGGTGGCGGATCAGTACAATGAGCAGTTCTTC. As protein: CASSLVADQYNEQFF.

The V gene is TRBV12-3 or TRBV12-4, the J gene TRBJ2-7, with D perhaps assigned TRBD1 or TRBD2 (5 bases each). V lost 7 bases, J lost 1 base, and 11 bases lay in between. CDR3 length: 13 amino acids. The CDR3 here is CASIRDGSYEQYF. The CDR3 region has the DNA TGTGCCAGCATCCGGGACGGGTCCTACGAGCAGTACTTC.

The chain links TRBV7-9 to TRBJ2-1; the D gene is possibly TRBD2 (6 bases). The CDR3 covers 12 residues. Germline assignment: CDR1 SEHNR and CDR2 FQNEAQ (reference sequence). V lost 5 bases and J 9 bases, leaving 11 bases between the germline ends. CDR3 residues: CASSLLASEQFF. The DNA of the CDR3 is TGTGCCAGCAGCCTGCTAGCGAGTGAGCAGTTCTTC. The full variable domain, with the rest looked up from reference TRBV7-9 and TRBJ2-1, is DTGVSQNPRHKITKRGQNVTFRCDPISEHNRLYWYRQTLGQGPEFLTYFQNEAQLEKSRLLSDRFSAERPKGSFSTLEIQRTEQGDSAMYLCASSLLASEQFFGPGTRLTVL.

This clone occurred a few times. The chain couples TRBV11-2 to TRBJ2-2; D could derive from TRBD1 or TRBD2 (7 bases each). Germline values: CDR1 SGHAT, CDR2 FQNNGV. The CDR3 loop spans 14 amino acids. In DNA form, the CDR3 reads TGTGCTACGTCCAGGGGGGGGAACACCGGGGAGCTGTTTTTT. Its translation is CATSRGGNTGELFF.

The chain joins TRBV7-3 to TRBJ2-1, with D unclear. The CDR3 runs 16 residues. The germline V gene encodes CDR1 SGHTA and CDR2 FQGTGA. Trimming shortened V by 1 base and J by 5 bases, and 15 bases separated the two germline ends. CDR3 amino acids: CASSLKPDEIDNEQFF. CDR3 nucleotide sequence: TGTGCCAGCAGCTTAAAGCCCGATGAGATAGACAATGAGCAGTTCTTC.

The rearrangement links TRBV12-3 or TRBV12-4 to TRBJ1-2; D gene unclear. Trimming took off 3 bases at V and 0 bases at J, with 5 bases between the two ends. The CDR3 has 13 amino acids. This CDR3 is CASSLQANYGYTF. The CDR3 DNA follows: TGTGCCAGCAGTTTGCAGGCTAACTATGGCTACACCTTC.

The chain carries TRBV7-9 and TRBJ1-1; D gene uncertain. In germline, CDR1 is SEHNR, CDR2 FQNEAQ (reference sequence). This CDR3 has 14 amino acids. The V end was cut by 3 bases, the J end by 0 bases, with 8 bases between. CDR3 nucleotides: TGTGCCAGCAGCTTCTTTGGAATGAACACTGAAGCTTTCTTT. The encoded protein is CASSFFGMNTEAFF.

The chain links TRBV5-1 to TRBJ2-1; no firm D call. The CDR3 spans 12 residues. V was clipped by 5 bases and J by 5 bases, with 8 bases between them. CDR1 and CDR2 from the germline V gene are SGHRS and YFSETQ. This chain's CDR3 is CASRQKHNEQFF. CDR3 DNA sequence: TGCGCCAGCAGACAGAAACACAATGAGCAGTTCTTC. Full variable domain (missing parts from reference TRBV5-1 and TRBJ2-1): KAGVTQTPRYLIKTRGQQVTLSCSPISGHRSVSWYQQTPGQGLQFLFEYFSETQRNKGNFPGRFSGRQFSNSRSEMNVSTLELGDSALYLCASRQKHNEQFFGPGTRLTVL.

V usage is TRBV7-2 and J usage is TRBJ1-5; 9 nucleotides line up with TRBD1. The germline V gene encodes CDR1 SGHTA and CDR2 FQGNSA. With V trimmed by 5 bases and J by 1 base, 9 bases remained unmatched. The CDR3 length is 17 residues. DNA of the CDR3: TGTGCCAGCAGCGAAACCGGGACAGGGATCAGCAATCAGCCCCAGCATTTT. Translating gives CASSETGTGISNQPQHF.

The chain couples TRBV30 to TRBJ1-1; D is perhaps TRBD1 (6 bases). V was clipped by 0 bases and J by 3 bases, with 11 bases between them. Germline V gene lookup returns CDR1 GTSNPN and CDR2 SVGIG (reference sequence). This CDR3 spans 14 amino acids. CDR3: CAWSVQGLDTEAFF. CDR3 DNA sequence: TGTGCCTGGAGTGTACAGGGACTTGACACTGAAGCTTTCTTT.

The chain is built from TRBV3-1 (or the pseudogene TRBV3-2) and TRBJ1-6; D not resolved. The CDR3 totals 12 residues. Per germline, CDR1 LGHDT and CDR2 YNNKEL (reference sequence). Deletions cut 2 bases from V and 10 bases from J, with 6 bases between. In DNA, the CDR3 is TGTGCCAGCAGCCAAAGCATCTCACCCCTCCACTTT. Translated: CASSQSISPLHF.

The V call is TRBV3-1 (or the pseudogene TRBV3-2), the J call TRBJ2-3; 10 nucleotides align to TRBD2. Germline V gives CDR1 LGHDT, CDR2 YNNKEL (reference sequence). J gave up 8 bases and V 6 bases, and 2 bases lay outside the gene matches. The CDR3 consists of 12 residues. CDR3 DNA: TGTGCCAGCAGTCCTAGCGGGAGTACGCAGTATTTT. Translating it yields CASSPSGSTQYF.

The chain carries TRBV7-2 and TRBJ2-1; 11 bases align to TRBD1. The junction had 7 bases not matched to a gene; V was cut back by 1 base and J by 8 bases. CDR3 length: 16 amino acids. Per germline, CDR1 SGHTA and CDR2 FQGNSA. The CDR3, as DNA: TGTGCCAGCAGCTTAGTTTGGACAGGGGGCCTCGATGAGCAGTTCTTC. Amino acids: CASSLVWTGGLDEQFF.

This chain joins TRBV21-1 and TRBJ1-5; TRBD1 is taken as the D call from the table, unchecked against the DNA. TRBV21-1 is labeled a pseudogene. The CDR3 length is 16 residues. This CDR3 reads CASSGDRDLNSQPQHF. The DNA for the CDR3 is TGTGCCAGCAGCGGGGACAGGGACCTAAATAGTCAGCCCCAGCATTTT.

This clone has a single count. The J gene is TRBJ1-1, the V gene TRBV7-9, with unresolved D. The ends were cut back, 5 bases at V and 6 bases at J, with 16 bases in the middle. This CDR3 region has 14 residues. Per germline, CDR1 SEHNR and CDR2 FQNEAQ (reference sequence). The CDR3 region is CASSRRSAPSEAFF. For the CDR3, the DNA is TGTGCCAGCAGCCGACGTTCTGCTCCCTCTGAAGCTTTCTTT.

The rearrangement links TRBV19 to TRBJ2-7; TRBD1 or TRBD2 may be the D gene (5 bases each). The CDR3 spans 14 residues. From germline, CDR1 is LNHDA and CDR2 SQIVND (reference sequence). V was shortened by 4 bases and J by 2 bases, with 12 bases between the two germline ends. The CDR3 sequence: CASSTGTGPYEQYF. The CDR3 region has the DNA TGTGCCAGTAGTACCGGGACGGGCCCCTACGAGCAGTACTTC.